The 25 T cell receptor beta chains presented below share a single source sample, sequenced in a study of cytomegalovirus exposure and HLA in healthy donors. The PCR was carried out with 60 Vbeta primers and 13 Jbeta primers. Clones were read by immunoSEQ multiplex PCR, and TCRdb kept only the in-frame ones, dropping some. In the table there are roughly 160,000 clones, more than 70% of which are singletons. The specimen sequenced was PBMCs. The origin of the receptors is a boy between 2 and 10 years old in good health and CMV-seronegative.

This clone has just one count. The chain joins TRBV5-4 to TRBJ2-1; 7 bases are shared with TRBD2. Germline V lookup: CDR1 SGHNT, CDR2 YYREEE (reference sequence). The CDR3 extends over 14 amino acids. The V and J ends lost 5 bases and 7 bases, in that order; junction bases with no gene match: 9. CDR3 DNA sequence: TGTGCCAGCAGAGATACAGCGGGGCGGAATGAGCAGTTCTTC. It translates to CASRDTAGRNEQFF.

This clone has only a few counts. The CDR3 DNA reads TGTGCCAGCAGTTTAAGGGGCTCCTACAATGAGCAGTTCTTC. Protein: CASSLRGSYNEQFF. V usage is TRBV6-1 and J usage is TRBJ2-1; D perhaps matches TRBD1 (5 bases). Germline assignment: CDR1 MNHNS and CDR2 SASEGT. Trimming removed 5 bases at V and 0 bases at J, with 8 bases between. The CDR3 covers 14 residues.

The chain joins TRBV5-1 to TRBJ1-5; 7 nucleotides line up with TRBD1. CDR1 is SGHRS and CDR2 is YFSETQ in the germline V gene. The V gene end was trimmed by 0 bases and the J gene end by 4 bases; junction bases not matched to a gene: 4. CDR3 length equals 15 residues. In nucleotides, the CDR3 is TGCGCCAGCAGCTTGGGACAGGGAACGAATCAGCCCCAGCATTTT. The encoded protein is CASSLGQGTNQPQHF.

The J gene is TRBJ2-2, the V gene TRBV9, with 9 bases identical to TRBD1. Germline CDR1 is SGDLS and CDR2 is YYNGEE. V dropped 3 bases and J dropped 6; count of bases not matched to a gene: 12. The CDR3 contains 17 residues. The CDR3 bases are TGTGCCAGCAGCGCGCGAATTACAGGGGGCAGATCCGGGGAGCTGTTTTTT. This codes for CASSARITGGRSGELFF.

V gene TRBV10-2 combines with J gene TRBJ2-7; 7 positions match TRBD1. Germline V gene data show CDR1 as WSHSY and CDR2 as SAAADI. The CDR3 consists of 15 residues. With 1 base clipped from V and 3 bases from J, the junction kept 6 bases outside the gene matches. The CDR3 DNA reads TGCGCCAGCAGTGAGTTAGGGACAGATGACTACGAGCAGTACTTC. Its protein product is CASSELGTDDYEQYF.

J is TRBJ1-1 and V is TRBV7-9; D not certain. The V end was cut by 4 bases, the J end by 2 bases, with 8 bases between. The V gene's germline CDR1 is SEHNR and CDR2 FQNEAQ (reference sequence). The CDR3 contains 13 residues. CDR3 nucleotide sequence: TGTGCCAGCAGCTCAGGACTAAACACTGAAGCTTTCTTT. Translating gives CASSSGLNTEAFF.

The chain links TRBV29-1 to TRBJ1-1; 7 bases are a match to TRBD1. CDR3 length: 12 amino acids. V shed 4 bases and J 10 bases; nucleotides not matched to a gene: 9. Germline-derived CDR1 and CDR2 are SQVTM and ANQGSEA. The CDR3 DNA follows: TGCAGCGTTGGAGACAGGGCGCCCCCAGCTTTCTTT. It translates to CSVGDRAPPAFF.

This clone occurred once. This chain uses TRBV6-5 with TRBJ2-5, with 7 bases matching TRBD2. Judging by the DNA end, TRBJ2-7 fits better; the J call may be wrong. This CDR3 is 13 amino acids long. Germline loops: CDR1 MNHEY, CDR2 SVGAGI. The CDR3 region has the DNA TGTGCCAGCAGGAGGGACTACCTATACGAGCAGTACTTC. This codes for CASRRDYLYEQYF.

For this clone: The junction shows a germline mismatch at one end, possibly a read error. The chain links TRBV28 to TRBJ2-6, with D tentatively TRBD1 (5 bases). Germline CDR1 and CDR2: MDHEN and SYDVKM. The CDR3 contains 14 residues. CDR3 in DNA: TGTGCCAGCAGGGAGTCCTCTGGGGCCAACGTCCTGCCTTTC. The encoded protein is CASRESSGANVLPF.

The sample holds one count of this clone. The chain has TRBV10-3 and TRBJ1-1, with 12 bases lining up with TRBD1. The germline V gene has CDR1 ENHRY and CDR2 SYGVKD. V shed 8 bases and J 6 bases; nucleotides not matched to a gene: 10. The CDR3 runs to 15 residues. The CDR3 loop reads CAISWGQGAVAEAFF. The CDR3 DNA sequence: TGTGCCATCTCCTGGGGACAGGGGGCAGTGGCTGAAGCTTTCTTT.

The J gene is TRBJ1-2, the V gene TRBV28, with D possibly TRBD1 on 6 matching bases. CDR3 length equals 14 residues. Trimming shortened V by 7 bases and J by 0 bases, and 12 bases separated the two germline ends. CDR1 and CDR2 (germline): MDHEN, SYDVKM. The CDR3 spells CASIPGVANYGYTF. Written as DNA, the CDR3 is TGTGCCAGCATTCCAGGGGTGGCTAACTATGGCTACACCTTC.

V usage is TRBV29-1 and J usage is TRBJ2-7; D uncertain. Germline V gene sequence: CDR1 SQVTM, CDR2 ANQGSEA. V lost 5 bases and J 2 bases, leaving 13 bases between the germline ends. CDR3 length equals 13 residues. For the CDR3, the DNA is TGCAGCGTTCGATCCCCAGAAACCTACGAGCAGTACTTC. Protein: CSVRSPETYEQYF.

V gene TRBV28 combines with J gene TRBJ1-5; 7 bases line up with TRBD1. Germline CDR1 reads MDHEN; CDR2 reads SYDVKM. This CDR3 has 16 residues. V lost 5 bases to trimming and J lost 16 bases; unmatched junction nucleotides: 23. The CDR3 loop reads CASSLYLADRDSGLHF. For the CDR3, the DNA is TGTGCCAGCAGTCTCTACTTAGCCGACCGGGACAGCGGCCTTCATTTT.

The CDR3, as DNA: TGTGCCAGCAGGGTTAGCGGAACCTACAATGAGCAGTTCTTC. Its translation: CASRVSGTYNEQFF. V gene TRBV6-5 combines with J gene TRBJ2-1; D may be TRBD2 (6 bases). CDR1 is MNHEY and CDR2 is SVGAGI in the germline V gene. V lost 6 bases, J lost 2 bases, and 11 bases lay in between. CDR3 length equals 14 residues.

The chain combines TRBV27 with TRBJ2-7; D possibly corresponds to TRBD2 (5 bases). V dropped 6 bases and J dropped 5 bases, with 14 bases sitting between them. CDR1 MNHEY and CDR2 SMNVEV come from the germline V gene (reference sequence). This CDR3 contains 13 residues. The CDR3 region is CASRSRLTHEQYF. The DNA of the CDR3 is TGTGCCAGCAGATCCCGACTAACCCACGAGCAGTACTTC.

This chain links TRBV5-1 with TRBJ2-3; tentative D call: TRBD2 (6 bases). V gave up 0 bases and J gave up 0 bases, with 8 bases separating them. This CDR3 comprises 15 residues. The germline V gene encodes CDR1 SGHRS and CDR2 YFSETQ. The CDR3 here is CASSLDSGSTDTQYF. The CDR3 DNA sequence: TGCGCCAGCAGCTTGGATAGCGGCAGCACAGATACGCAGTATTTT.

The chain carries TRBV6-1 and TRBJ2-2; D is uncertain. CDR1 and CDR2 (germline): MNHNS, SASEGT. The CDR3 is 13 residues long. V lost 7 bases and J lost 6, with 12 bases in between. This CDR3 is CASTALAAGELFF. The CDR3 DNA reads as TGTGCCAGCACCGCCCTGGCAGCCGGGGAGCTGTTTTTT.

The chain is built from TRBV19 and TRBJ2-7; tentatively, D is TRBD2 (7 bases). Germline V CDR1 and CDR2: LNHDA, SQIVND (reference sequence). The CDR3 is 16 amino acids. Trimming cost V 6 bases and J 3 bases, with 21 bases left between them. CDR3 loop: CASSANSGGQGYEQYF. CDR3 DNA sequence: TGTGCCAGTAGCGCAAATTCCGGGGGGCAGGGCTACGAGCAGTACTTC. The whole variable domain, remainder taken from reference TRBV19 and TRBJ2-7, is DGGITQSPKYLFRKEGQNVTLSCEQNLNHDAMYWYRQDPGQGLRLIYYSQIVNDFQKGDIAEGYSVSREKKESFPLTVTSAQKNPTAFYLCASSANSGGQGYEQYFGPGTRLTVT.

The chain couples TRBV7-6 to TRBJ2-1; 8 positions match TRBD1. The germline CDR1 and CDR2 sequences are SGHVS and FNYEAQ. With 5 bases clipped from V and 2 bases from J, the junction kept 8 bases outside the gene matches. The CDR3 extends over 16 amino acids. CDR3 DNA sequence: TGTGCCAGCAGCGACGGTGAGGACAGGGCCTACAATGAGCAGTTCTTC. It is translated as CASSDGEDRAYNEQFF. Full variable domain (missing parts from reference TRBV7-6 and TRBJ2-1): GAGVSQSPRYKVTKRGQDVALRCDPISGHVSLYWYRQALGQGPEFLTYFNYEAQQDKSGLPNDRFSAERPEGSISTLTIQRTEQRDSAMYRCASSDGEDRAYNEQFFGPGTRLTVL.

This clone was counted a single time. The chain uses TRBV9 and TRBJ1-4, with 10 bases that match TRBD1. Germline CDR1 SGDLS, CDR2 YYNGEE. The CDR3 contains 13 residues. J lost 11 bases, V lost 3 bases, and 4 bases had no gene match. The CDR3 DNA sequence: TGTGCCAGCAGCGCGGAGGACAGGGGGAAACTGTTTTTT. Its translation: CASSAEDRGKLFF.

The chain links TRBV10-3 to TRBJ1-5, with 8 bases lining up with TRBD1. The CDR3 contains 14 residues. V shed 7 bases and J 4 bases; nucleotides not matched to a gene: 6. CDR1 is ENHRY, CDR2 SYGVKD, per germline. This CDR3 reads CAIKGTGLNQPQHF. The DNA of the CDR3 is TGTGCCATCAAAGGGACAGGTTTAAATCAGCCCCAGCATTTT.

This chain joins TRBV6-6 and TRBJ1-5; D unclear. V was trimmed by 4 bases and J by 3 bases, leaving 10 bases between them. The CDR3 consists of 14 residues. Germline lookup yields CDR1 MNHNY and CDR2 SVGAGI (reference sequence). CDR3 bases: TGTGCCAGCAGTTCTGTGAGAGTCAATCAGCCCCAGCATTTT. Translating gives CASSSVRVNQPQHF.

This chain links TRBV5-6 with TRBJ2-5, with a possible D match to TRBD1 (5 bases). The J call may be incorrect, as the DNA end agrees better with TRBJ2-7. The CDR3 extends over 15 amino acids. Germline lookup yields CDR1 SGHDT and CDR2 YYEEEE. CDR3 sequence: CASSLVGQGTYEQYF. CDR3 DNA sequence: TGTGCCAGCAGCTTGGTAGGCCAGGGCACCTACGAGCAGTACTTC.

The chain joins TRBV19 to TRBJ2-1; 9 nucleotides line up with TRBD2. Trimming took 6 bases from V and 9 from J; bases not matched to a gene: 9. This CDR3 contains 14 residues. Germline V gene data show CDR1 as LNHDA and CDR2 as SQIVND (reference sequence). This chain's CDR3 is CASRPGLAESEQFF. For the CDR3, the DNA is TGTGCCAGTAGGCCGGGACTAGCAGAAAGTGAGCAGTTCTTC.

This clone was observed a few times. The chain joins TRBV4-2 to TRBJ2-2, with a weak D call TRBD2 (6 bases). The CDR3 consists of 16 residues. V gave up 3 bases and J gave up 1 base, with 12 bases separating them. Germline V CDR1 and CDR2: LGHNA, YNFKEQ. As DNA, the CDR3 is TGTGCCAGCAGCCAGGAGGGACTCTTGAACACCGGGGAGCTGTTTTTT. Its protein is CASSQEGLLNTGELFF.